Listed here is a single T cell receptor beta chain. Its antigen is unknown. Healthy bone marrow donors made up the cohort. The PCR was carried out with 60 Vbeta primers and 13 Jbeta primers. Sequencing was performed with immunoSEQ multiplex PCR; in TCRdb, only in-frame clones are kept and a portion is missing. The data show about 140,000 clones, about 79% seen once. CDR3 length: 15 residues. V lost 4 bases and J lost 0; bases outside the gene matches: 5. Per the germline V gene, CDR1 is LGHNA and CDR2 is YSLEER. These data are taken from a study of cytomegalovirus exposure and HLA in healthy donors. Whole-study context: Falling in the Caucasian-associated ancestry cluster were 81% of some 400 genotyped donors. Study-level findings and limits: Sequencing depth across donors, presence/absence analyses assumed, was roughly uniform.

Sequencing was carried out using PBMCs. J is TRBJ2-7 and V is TRBV4-3; 8 positions match TRBD2. This receptor was taken from a man between 40 and 49 years old in good health and CMV-seropositive. The CDR3 region is CASSLAGGSSYEQYF. The CDR3 region has the DNA TGCGCCAGCAGCCTGGCGGGGGGAAGCTCCTACGAGCAGTACTTC.